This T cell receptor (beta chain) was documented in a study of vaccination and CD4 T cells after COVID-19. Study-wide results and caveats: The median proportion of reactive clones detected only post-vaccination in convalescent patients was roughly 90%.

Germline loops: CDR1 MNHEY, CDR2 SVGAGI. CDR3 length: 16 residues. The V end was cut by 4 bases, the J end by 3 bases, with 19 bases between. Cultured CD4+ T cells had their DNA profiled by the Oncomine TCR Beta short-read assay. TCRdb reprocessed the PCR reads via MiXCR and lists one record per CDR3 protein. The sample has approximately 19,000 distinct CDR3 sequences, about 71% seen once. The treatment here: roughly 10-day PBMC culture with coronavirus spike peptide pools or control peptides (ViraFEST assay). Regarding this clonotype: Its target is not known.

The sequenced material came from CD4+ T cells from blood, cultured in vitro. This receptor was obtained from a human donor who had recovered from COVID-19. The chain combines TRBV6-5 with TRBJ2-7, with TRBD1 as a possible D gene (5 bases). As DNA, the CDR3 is TGTGCCAGCAGTTCCCAATTGACAGAGAGTCTCTACGAGCAGTACTTC. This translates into CASSSQLTESLYEQYF.